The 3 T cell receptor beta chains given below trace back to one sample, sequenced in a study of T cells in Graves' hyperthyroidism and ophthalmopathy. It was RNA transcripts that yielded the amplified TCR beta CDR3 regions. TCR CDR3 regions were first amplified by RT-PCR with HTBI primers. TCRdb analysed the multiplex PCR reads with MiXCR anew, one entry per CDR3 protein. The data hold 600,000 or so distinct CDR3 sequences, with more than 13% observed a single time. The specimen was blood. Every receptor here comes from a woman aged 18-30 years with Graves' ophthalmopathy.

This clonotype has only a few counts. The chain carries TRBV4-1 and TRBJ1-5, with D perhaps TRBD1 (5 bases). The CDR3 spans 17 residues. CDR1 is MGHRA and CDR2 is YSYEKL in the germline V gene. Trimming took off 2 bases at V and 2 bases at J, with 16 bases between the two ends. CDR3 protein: CASSQRTPGEGNQPQHF. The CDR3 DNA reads TGCGCCAGCAGCCAAAGGACACCGGGGGAGGGCAATCAGCCCCAGCATTTT.

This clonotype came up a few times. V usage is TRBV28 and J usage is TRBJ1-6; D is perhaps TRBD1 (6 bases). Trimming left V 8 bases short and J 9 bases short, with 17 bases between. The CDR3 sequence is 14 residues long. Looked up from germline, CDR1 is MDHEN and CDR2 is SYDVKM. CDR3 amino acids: CASGQIGKGSPLHF. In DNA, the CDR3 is TGTGCCAGCGGACAGATTGGGAAAGGTTCACCCCTCCACTTT.

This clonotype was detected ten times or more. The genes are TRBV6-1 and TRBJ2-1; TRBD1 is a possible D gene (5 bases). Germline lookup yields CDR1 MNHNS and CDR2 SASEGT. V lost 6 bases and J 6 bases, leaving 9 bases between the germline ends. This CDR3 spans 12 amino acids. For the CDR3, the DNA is TGTGCCAGCAGACCTCAGGGCAATGAGCAGTTCTTC. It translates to CASRPQGNEQFF.